These T cell receptor beta chains were read from a single sample in a study of breast tumors, draining lymph nodes, adjacent tissues. TCRdb independently ran MiXCR on the multiplex PCR reads; one entry per CDR3 protein. Here the sample spans around 120,000 distinct CDR3 sequences, around 20% being singletons. Sequences were obtained from axillary lymph node tissue. All receptors come from a female donor with breast cancer. Some clones in this sample may be carry-over from other donors' samples. The CDR3 runs from the conserved cysteine through the conserved F or W. The D gene is left open where the match is weak. Where a row states a size, it is once, few, many or the class of an expanded clone; other rows omit it.

d_call	j_call	clone_size	v_call	cdr3_aa	cdr3_nt
NA	TRBJ2-3	many	TRBV6-5	CASSPGSGGTQYF	TGTGCCAGCAGCCCCGGGTCGGGTGGTACGCAGTATTTT
NA	TRBJ2-5	many	TRBV5-4	CASSLGWGKETQYF	TGTGCCAGCAGCTTGGGATGGGGAAAAGAGACCCAGTACTTC
TRBD1	TRBJ2-5	many	TRBV5-1	CASSLAWGQGSGTQYF	TGCGCCAGCAGCTTGGCCTGGGGACAGGGGTCGGGGACCCAGTACTTC
NA	TRBJ2-7	many	TRBV30	CAWSPLGGGVYEQYF	TGTGCCTGGAGTCCGCTAGGGGGCGGGGTCTACGAGCAGTACTTC
NA	TRBJ1-2	many	TRBV9	CASSGGDRDPPGYGYTF	TGTGCCAGCAGCGGAGGTGACCGGGACCCCCCTGGCTATGGCTACACCTTC
NA	TRBJ2-5	NA	TRBV28	CASKSTVYQETQYF	TGTGCCAGCAAGTCGACAGTGTACCAAGAGACCCAGTACTTC
NA	TRBJ2-1	many	TRBV19	CASTLDRDHYNEQFF	TGTGCCAGTACCCTCGACCGAGACCATTACAATGAGCAGTTCTTC
NA	TRBJ2-2	many	TRBV15	CATSSIGTGELFF	TGTGCCACCAGCAGTATCGGGACCGGGGAGCTGTTTTTT
TRBD1	TRBJ1-4	many	TRBV11-2	CASSRDRVGEKLFF	TGTGCCAGCAGCCGAGACAGGGTGGGGGAAAAACTGTTTTTT
TRBD2	TRBJ2-3	many	TRBV10-3	CAISESGSGRVTDTQYF	TGTGCCATCAGTGAGTCGGGTAGCGGGAGAGTAACAGATACGCAGTATTTT
NA	TRBJ1-1	NA	TRBV10-3	CAISEFRQDTEAFF	TGTGCCATCAGTGAGTTTAGACAGGACACTGAAGCTTTCTTT
TRBD2	TRBJ2-1	many	TRBV2	CASKGTSGGDGFF	TGTGCCAGCAAAGGGACTAGCGGGGGGGACGGGTTCTTC
NA	TRBJ2-2	many	TRBV6-1	CASSEARVGAGELFF	TGTGCCAGCAGTGAAGCGAGGGTCGGGGCCGGGGAGCTGTTTTTT
NA	TRBJ1-2	many	TRBV20-1	CSASPGTPYGYTF	TGCAGTGCTAGTCCCGGGACTCCCTATGGCTACACCTTC
NA	TRBJ1-2	many	TRBV5-1	CASSFGTDRFGYTF	TGCGCCAGCAGCTTCGGGACGGATCGATTCGGCTACACCTTC
TRBD1	TRBJ2-1	few	TRBV2	CASSAQGASNEQFF	TGTGCCAGCAGTGCACAGGGGGCATCCAATGAGCAGTTCTTC
NA	TRBJ2-6	few	TRBV6-6	CASSYIQAHHSGANVLTF	TGTGCCAGCAGTTACATACAGGCGCACCACTCTGGGGCCAACGTCCTGACTTTC
NA	TRBJ2-3	many	TRBV19	CASSEDGAQTQYF	TGTGCCAGTAGTGAGGACGGGGCACAGACGCAGTATTTT
NA	TRBJ1-5	NA	TRBV27	CASSLRGEQPQHF	TGTGCCAGCAGTTTACGGGGGGAACAGCCCCAGCATTTT
TRBD1	TRBJ1-6	many	TRBV5-1	CASSRAGTGDSPLHF	TGCGCCAGCAGCCGTGCCGGGACAGGCGATTCACCCCTCCACTTT
NA	TRBJ2-1	many	TRBV18	CASSPRELQYNEQFF	TGTGCCAGCTCACCAAGGGAGTTGCAATACAATGAGCAGTTCTTC
NA	TRBJ2-6	many	TRBV20-1	CSARDLRDSGANVLTF	TGCAGTGCTAGAGATCTACGAGACTCTGGGGCCAACGTCCTGACTTTC
TRBD1	TRBJ2-3	many	TRBV29-1	CSVENNRGDTQYF	TGCAGCGTTGAAAACAACAGGGGAGATACGCAGTATTTT
TRBD1	TRBJ2-5	many	TRBV5-4	CASSEDRGLAETQYF	TGTGCCAGCAGCGAGGACAGGGGGCTTGCAGAGACCCAGTACTTC
NA	TRBJ2-2	many	TRBV5-1	CASSLSGQGELFF	TGCGCCAGCAGCTTGTCAGGGCAAGGGGAGCTGTTTTTT
TRBD1	TRBJ2-1	many	TRBV10-1	CASRGQGADNEQFF	TGCGCCAGCAGGGGACAGGGGGCTGACAATGAGCAGTTCTTC
TRBD1	TRBJ2-7	few	TRBV18	CASSPLLSTGVSESWEQYF	TGTGCCAGCTCACCACTTTTATCTACAGGGGTATCGGAGTCCTGGGAGCAGTACTTC
TRBD2	TRBJ2-7	many	TRBV5-1	CASSLGGRATDEQYF	TGCGCCAGCAGCTTGGGCGGGAGGGCCACGGACGAGCAGTACTTC
TRBD1	TRBJ2-3	many	TRBV3-1	CASSQVTGGMKDTQYF	TGTGCCAGCAGCCAAGTCACAGGGGGTATGAAAGATACGCAGTATTTT